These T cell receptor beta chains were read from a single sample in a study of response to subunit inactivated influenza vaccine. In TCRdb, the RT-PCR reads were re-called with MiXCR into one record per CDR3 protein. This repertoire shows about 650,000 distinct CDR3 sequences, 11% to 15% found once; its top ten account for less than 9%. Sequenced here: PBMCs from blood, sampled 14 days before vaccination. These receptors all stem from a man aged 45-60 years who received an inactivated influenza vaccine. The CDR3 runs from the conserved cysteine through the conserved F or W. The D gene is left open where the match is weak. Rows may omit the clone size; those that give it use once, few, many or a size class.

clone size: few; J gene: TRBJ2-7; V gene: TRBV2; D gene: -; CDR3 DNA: TGTGCCAGCAGTGAACGGGGATGGGGGATGTACTTC; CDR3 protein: CASSERGWGMYF
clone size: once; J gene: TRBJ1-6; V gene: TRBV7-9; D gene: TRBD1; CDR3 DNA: TGTGCCAGCAGCCTGGACAGGGGTGTATCACCCCTCCACTTT; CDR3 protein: CASSLDRGVSPLHF
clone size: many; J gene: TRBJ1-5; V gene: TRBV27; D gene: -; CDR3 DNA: TGTGCCAGCAGTTTCAGGGCCGGGCAGCCCCAGCATTTT; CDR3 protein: CASSFRAGQPQHF
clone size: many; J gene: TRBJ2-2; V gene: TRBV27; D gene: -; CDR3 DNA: TGTGCCAGCAGTTTATCGTATGGCGGGGAGCTGTTTTTT; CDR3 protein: CASSLSYGGELFF
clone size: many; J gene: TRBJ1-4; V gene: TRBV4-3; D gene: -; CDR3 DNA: TGCGCCAGCAGCCAGGGGACCGGGACCCGTAACGAAAAACTGTTTTTT; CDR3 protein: CASSQGTGTRNEKLFF
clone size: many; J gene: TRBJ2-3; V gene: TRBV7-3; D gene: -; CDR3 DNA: TGTGCCAGCAGCTGGACCGGGGGCGGCACAGATACGCAGTATTTT; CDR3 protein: CASSWTGGGTDTQYF
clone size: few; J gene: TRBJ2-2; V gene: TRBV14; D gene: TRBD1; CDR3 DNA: TGTGCCAGCAGCCAATGGACAGGGGGATTCACCGGGGAGCTGTTTTTT; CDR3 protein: CASSQWTGGFTGELFF
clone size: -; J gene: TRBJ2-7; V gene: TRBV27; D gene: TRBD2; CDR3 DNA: TGTGCCAGCACTCAACTAGCGGGGGGGCTCTACGAGCAGTACTTC; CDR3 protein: CASTQLAGGLYEQYF
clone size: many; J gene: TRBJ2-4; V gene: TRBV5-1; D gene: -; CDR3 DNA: TGCGCCAGCAGCATTAGCGGAAAAGGCCAGTACTTC; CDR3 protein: CASSISGKGQYF
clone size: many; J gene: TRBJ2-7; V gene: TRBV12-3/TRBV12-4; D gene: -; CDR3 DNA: TGTGCCAGCAGCCTTACCCCTTTAGGGGAGCAGTACTTC; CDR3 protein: CASSLTPLGEQYF
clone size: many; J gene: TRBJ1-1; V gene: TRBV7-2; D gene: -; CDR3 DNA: TGTGCCAGCAGGTCCCAGGGGATCGGTAACACTGAAGCTTTCTTT; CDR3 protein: CASRSQGIGNTEAFF
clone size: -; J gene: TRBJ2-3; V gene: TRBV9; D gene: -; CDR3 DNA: TGTGCCAGCAGCGCCGGGACGATCACAGATACGCAGTATTTT; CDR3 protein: CASSAGTITDTQYF
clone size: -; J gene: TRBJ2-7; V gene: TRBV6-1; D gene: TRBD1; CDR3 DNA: TGTGCCAGCAGTGAAGGGACAGGGGGCGAGCAGTACTTC; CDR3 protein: CASSEGTGGEQYF
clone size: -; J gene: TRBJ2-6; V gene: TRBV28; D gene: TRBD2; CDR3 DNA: TGTGCCAGCAGCAGAAGCGGGAGTGCCGGGGCCAACGTCCTGACTTTC; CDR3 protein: CASSRSGSAGANVLTF
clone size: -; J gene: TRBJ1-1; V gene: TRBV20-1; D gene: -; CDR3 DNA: TGCAGTGCCCAGGGGTTGGAGGGGACTGAAGCTTTCTTT; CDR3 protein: CSAQGLEGTEAFF
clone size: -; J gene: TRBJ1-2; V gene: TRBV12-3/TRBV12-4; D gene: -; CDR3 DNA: TGTGCCAGCGGCTATAGAGGGGGAGGTGGCTACACCTTC; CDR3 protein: CASGYRGGGGYTF
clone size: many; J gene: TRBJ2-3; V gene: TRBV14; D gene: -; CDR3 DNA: TGTGCCAGCAGCCAAGATTGGGCTAGCCCTAGCACAGATACGCAGTATTTT; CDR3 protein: CASSQDWASPSTDTQYF
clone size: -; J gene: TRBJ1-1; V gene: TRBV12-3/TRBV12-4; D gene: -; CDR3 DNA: TGTGCCAGCAGTCCATCTAACAGGGATAGGAACACTGAAGCTTTCTTT; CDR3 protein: CASSPSNRDRNTEAFF
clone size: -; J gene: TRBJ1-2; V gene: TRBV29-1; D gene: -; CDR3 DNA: TGCAGCGCCACAGGAGTAGATGGCTACACCTTC; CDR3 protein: CSATGVDGYTF
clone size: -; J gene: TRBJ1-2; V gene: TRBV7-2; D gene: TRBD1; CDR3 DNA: TGTGCCAGCAGCTCTAGGGGGCAGCGCGGCTACACCTTC; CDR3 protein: CASSSRGQRGYTF
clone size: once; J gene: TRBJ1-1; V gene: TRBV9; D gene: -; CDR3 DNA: TGTGCCAGCAGCGAGTACAGGGAAACTGAAGCTTTCTTT; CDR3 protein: CASSEYRETEAFF
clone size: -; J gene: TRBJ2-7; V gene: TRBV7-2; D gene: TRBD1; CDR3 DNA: TGTGCCAGCAGCTTGACAGGGCTTTTTGAGCAGTACTTC; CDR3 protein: CASSLTGLFEQYF
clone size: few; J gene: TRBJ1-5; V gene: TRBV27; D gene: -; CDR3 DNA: TGTGCCAGCAGTCACCTTGGACGGGATCAGCCCCAGCATTTT; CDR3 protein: CASSHLGRDQPQHF
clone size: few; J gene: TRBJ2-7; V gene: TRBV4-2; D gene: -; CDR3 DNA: TGTGCCAGCAGCCAAGAACATTCCTCCTACGAGCAGTACTTC; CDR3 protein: CASSQEHSSYEQYF
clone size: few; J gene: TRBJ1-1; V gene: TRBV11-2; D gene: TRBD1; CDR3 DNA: TGTGCCAGCAGCTCGATTAGAGCCGTAACCCGGGACAGGAGGGGTACTGAAGCTTTCTTT; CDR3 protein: CASSSIRAVTRDRRGTEAFF
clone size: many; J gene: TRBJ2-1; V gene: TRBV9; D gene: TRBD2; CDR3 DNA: TGTGCCAGCAGCGTAGGGACTAGCGGGAGCTCCTACAATGAGCAGTTCTTC; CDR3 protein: CASSVGTSGSSYNEQFF
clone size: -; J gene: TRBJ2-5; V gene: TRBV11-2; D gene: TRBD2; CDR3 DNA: TGTGCCAGCAGCTCGTTGCTAGCGGGGGGCCCGGTGACCCAGTACTTC; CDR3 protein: CASSSLLAGGPVTQYF
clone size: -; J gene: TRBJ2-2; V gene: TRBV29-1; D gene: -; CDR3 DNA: TGCAGTGGGGGGAGTGGTTCCGGGGAGCTGTTTTTT; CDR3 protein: CSGGSGSGELFF
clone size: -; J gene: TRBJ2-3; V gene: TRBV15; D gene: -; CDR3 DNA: TGTGCCACCAGCACTAGCACAGATACGCAGTATTTT; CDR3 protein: CATSTSTDTQYF
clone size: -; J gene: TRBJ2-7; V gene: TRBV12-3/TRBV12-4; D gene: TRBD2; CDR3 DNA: TGTGCCAGCAAGCTCGGGACTAGCGGCACCTACGAGCAGTACTTC; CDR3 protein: CASKLGTSGTYEQYF
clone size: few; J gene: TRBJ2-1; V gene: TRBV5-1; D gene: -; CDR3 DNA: TGCGCCAGCAGCTTAGATTTCGGGACCTACAATGAGCAGTTCTTC; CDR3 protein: CASSLDFGTYNEQFF
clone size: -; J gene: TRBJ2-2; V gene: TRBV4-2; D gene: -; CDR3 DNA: TGTGCCAGCAGCCTGGATACGCGGACATTACGGACCGGGGAGCTGTTTTTT; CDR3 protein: CASSLDTRTLRTGELFF
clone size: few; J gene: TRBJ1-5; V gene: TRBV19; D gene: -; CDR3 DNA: TGTGCCAGTAGTGCCAGGACAGTTTTTAGCAATCAGCCCCAGCATTTT; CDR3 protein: CASSARTVFSNQPQHF
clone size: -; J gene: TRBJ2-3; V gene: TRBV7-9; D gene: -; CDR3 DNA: TGTGCCAGCAACTTAGCGGCTTCGGATACGCAGTATTTT; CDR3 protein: CASNLAASDTQYF
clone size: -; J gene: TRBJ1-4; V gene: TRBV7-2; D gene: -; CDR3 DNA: TGTGCCAGCACCGTGTCCCGGGGTGAAAAACTGTTTTTT; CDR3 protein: CASTVSRGEKLFF
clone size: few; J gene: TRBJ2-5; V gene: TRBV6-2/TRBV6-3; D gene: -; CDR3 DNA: TGTGCCAGCGCCCGGAGGGCGGGAAGAGGGGAGACCCAGTACTTC; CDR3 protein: CASARRAGRGETQYF
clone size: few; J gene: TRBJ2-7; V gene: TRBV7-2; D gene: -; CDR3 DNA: TGTGCCAGCAGCTTCCCCGGGACTCCTTGGAGCTCCTACGAGCAGTACTTC; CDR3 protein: CASSFPGTPWSSYEQYF
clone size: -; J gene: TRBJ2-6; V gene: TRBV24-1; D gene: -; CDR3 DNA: TGTGCCACCAGTGTCCCTGGGGCCAACGTCCTGACTTTC; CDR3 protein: CATSVPGANVLTF
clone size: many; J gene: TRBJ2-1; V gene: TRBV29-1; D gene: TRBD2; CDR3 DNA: TGCAGCGTTGAAGGTCGGGGGGGTAGTTACAATGAGCAGTTCTTC; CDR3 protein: CSVEGRGGSYNEQFF
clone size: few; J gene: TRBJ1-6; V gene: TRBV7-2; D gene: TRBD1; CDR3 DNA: TGTGCCAGCAGCCGTCGCATCGGACAGGGGAATTCACCCCTCCACTTT; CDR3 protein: CASSRRIGQGNSPLHF
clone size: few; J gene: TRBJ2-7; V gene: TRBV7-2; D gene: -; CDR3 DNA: TGTGCCAGCAGCTTAAACAGGGGTATGGGACTCGCTAAAGTCCACGAGCAGTACTTC; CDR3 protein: CASSLNRGMGLAKVHEQYF
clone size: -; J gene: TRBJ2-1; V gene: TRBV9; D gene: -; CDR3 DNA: TGTGCCAGCAGCGCGCCCTTGTTCGGAGCGGCACTTGAGCAGTTCTTC; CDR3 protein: CASSAPLFGAALEQFF
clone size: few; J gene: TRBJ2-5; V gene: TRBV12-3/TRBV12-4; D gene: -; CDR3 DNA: TGTGCCAGCAGTTCCCTTGGGAGGAGGGGGGAGACCCAGTACTTC; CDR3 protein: CASSSLGRRGETQYF
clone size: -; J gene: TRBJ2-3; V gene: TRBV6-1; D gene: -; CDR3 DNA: TGTGCCACCAGCAAGGGCCGCACAGATACGCAGTATTTT; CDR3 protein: CATSKGRTDTQYF
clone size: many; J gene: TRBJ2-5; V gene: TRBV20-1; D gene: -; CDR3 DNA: TGCAGTGCTAGAGATCCGTACAGTCAGGCCCAGTACTTC; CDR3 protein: CSARDPYSQAQYF
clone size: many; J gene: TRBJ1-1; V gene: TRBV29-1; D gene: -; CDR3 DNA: TGCAGCGTCACAGGATGGAACACTGAAGCTTTCTTT; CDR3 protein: CSVTGWNTEAFF
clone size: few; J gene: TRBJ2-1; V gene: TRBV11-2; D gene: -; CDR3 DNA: TGTGCCAGCAGCGGACGCCCTGCAGGGGATCCCTACAATGAGCAGTTCTTC; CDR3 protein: CASSGRPAGDPYNEQFF
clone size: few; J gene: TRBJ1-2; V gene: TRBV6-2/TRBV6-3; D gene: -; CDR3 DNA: TGTGCCAGCAGTTATGGAAGGGGAGGTCCGCGGACGGCGAACTATGGCTACACCTTC; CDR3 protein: CASSYGRGGPRTANYGYTF
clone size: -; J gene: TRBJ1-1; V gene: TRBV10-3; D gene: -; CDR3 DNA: TGTGCCATCAGTTTGGGAGGGGGTGAAGCTTTCTTT; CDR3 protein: CAISLGGGEAFF
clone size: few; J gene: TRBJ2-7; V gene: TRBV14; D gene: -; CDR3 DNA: TGTGCCAGCAGCCGGGCGCGGGAGCAGTACTTC; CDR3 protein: CASSRAREQYF
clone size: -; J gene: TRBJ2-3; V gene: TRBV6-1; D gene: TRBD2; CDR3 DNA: TGTGCCAGCACTCGGACTAGTGGCGCAGATACGCAGTATTTT; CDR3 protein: CASTRTSGADTQYF
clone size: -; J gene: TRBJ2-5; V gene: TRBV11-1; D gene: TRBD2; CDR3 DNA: TGTGCCAGCAGCCCAAGACTAGCGGGCCTCCCTAGGGGAGAGACCCAGTACTTC; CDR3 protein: CASSPRLAGLPRGETQYF
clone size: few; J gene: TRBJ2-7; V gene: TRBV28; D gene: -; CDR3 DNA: TGTGCCAGCAGTTTGGTCGGGGGGCCTTCCTCCTACGAGCAGTACTTC; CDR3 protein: CASSLVGGPSSYEQYF
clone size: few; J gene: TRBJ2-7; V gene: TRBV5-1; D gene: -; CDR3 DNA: TGCGCCAGCAGCTCCACTGGGATCCTCCACGAGCAGTACTTC; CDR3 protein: CASSSTGILHEQYF
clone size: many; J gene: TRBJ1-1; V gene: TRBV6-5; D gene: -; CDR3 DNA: TGTGCCAGCCAGGGTGGGGCTGAAGCTTTCTTT; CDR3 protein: CASQGGAEAFF
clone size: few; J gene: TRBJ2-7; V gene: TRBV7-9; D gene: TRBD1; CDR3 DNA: TGTGCCAGCAGCTCTTCCCCGGGACAGGCCCCCTACGAGCAGTACTTC; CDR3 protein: CASSSSPGQAPYEQYF
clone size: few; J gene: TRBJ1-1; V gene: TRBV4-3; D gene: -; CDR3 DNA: TGCGCCAGCAGCCAAGTGGTCGGACAGATGAACACTGAAGCTTTCTTT; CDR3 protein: CASSQVVGQMNTEAFF
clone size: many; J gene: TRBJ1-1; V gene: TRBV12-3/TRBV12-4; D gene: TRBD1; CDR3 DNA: TGTGCCAGCAGACGACAGGGCTCAGGCACTGAAGCTTTCTTT; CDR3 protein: CASRRQGSGTEAFF